These 30 T cell receptor beta chains share one sample of origin, sequenced in a study of CD8 T cells in ankylosing spondylitis. One entry per CDR3 protein, called by TCRdb with MiXCR from the 5' RACE reads. The sample has 150,000 to 200,000 distinct CDR3 sequences; under 14% are singletons. The sample was blood, either unsorted or a sorted T cell fraction (not recorded which). These receptors all come from a male donor with ankylosing spondylitis or in good health (not recorded which).

In its sample, this clonotype was seen a few times. The rearrangement joins TRBV5-6 to TRBJ2-1; 7 bases fit TRBD2. The CDR3 covers 15 residues. Germline-derived CDR1 and CDR2 are SGHDT and YYEEEE. J was trimmed by 5 bases and V by 2 bases; bases with no gene match: 7. CDR3 sequence (DNA): TGTGCCAGCAGCTTAGGACGGGGGGTACACAATGAGCAGTTCTTC. As protein: CASSLGRGVHNEQFF. Combining the CDR3 with reference TRBV5-6 and TRBJ2-1 gives the whole variable domain DAGVTQSPTHLIKTRGQQVTLRCSPKSGHDTVSWYQQALGQGPQFIFQYYEEEERQRGNFPDRFSGHQFPNYSSELNVNALLLGDSALYLCASSLGRGVHNEQFFGPGTRLTVL.

This chain connects TRBV3-1 to TRBJ2-5; a weak D match, TRBD2 (5 bases). Germline V gene data show CDR1 as LGHDT and CDR2 as YNNKEL (reference sequence). The ends were cut back, 2 bases at V and 4 bases at J, with 11 bases in the middle. CDR3 length: 14 residues. In nucleotides, the CDR3 is TGTGCCAGCAGCCAAAGAGTAGCGACAGAGACCCAGTACTTC. Amino acids: CASSQRVATETQYF.

This clonotype was seen ten or more times. This rearrangement joins TRBV7-6 to TRBJ2-7; TRBD2 aligns across 15 bases. The CDR3 extends over 17 amino acids. Germline-derived CDR1 and CDR2 are SGHVS and FNYEAQ. V was pared by 0 bases and J by 7 bases, with 7 bases of the junction left unmatched. The CDR3 DNA reads TGTGCCAGCAGCTTAGCACGGACTAGCGGGAGGGTGTTTGAGCAGTACTTC. Translated: CASSLARTSGRVFEQYF.

This clonotype has at least ten counts. V gene TRBV29-1 combines with J gene TRBJ2-3; possibly TRBD1 or TRBD2 for D (5 bases each). Germline V lookup: CDR1 SQVTM, CDR2 ANQGSEA. The CDR3 contains 17 residues. Trimming pared 5 bases from V and 0 bases from J, leaving 21 bases between. CDR3 coding DNA: TGCAGCGTTCAACGACGGGCAGGGACCGCGAGCACAGATACGCAGTATTTT. It encodes CSVQRRAGTASTDTQYF.

This clonotype has ten or more counts. The J gene is TRBJ2-1, the V gene TRBV7-2, with D perhaps TRBD2 (5 bases). Germline V CDR1 and CDR2: SGHTA, FQGNSA. This CDR3 spans 15 amino acids. V was cut by 6 bases and J by 0 bases, with 12 bases left in between. The CDR3 region is CASSLARGSYNEQFF. The CDR3 region has the DNA TGTGCCAGCAGTCTTGCCCGGGGCTCCTACAATGAGCAGTTCTTC.

Ten or more counts support this clonotype. J is TRBJ2-3 and V is TRBV5-1; D possibly corresponds to TRBD2 (6 bases). CDR1 SGHRS and CDR2 YFSETQ come from the germline V gene. V gave up 2 bases and J gave up 2 bases, with 12 bases separating them. The CDR3 consists of 15 residues. DNA for the CDR3: TGCGCCAGCAGCTTCCAGTGGACTATCACAGATACGCAGTATTTT. It specifies CASSFQWTITDTQYF.

This clonotype was seen a few times. The chain carries TRBV6-1 and TRBJ2-1, with TRBD2 matching over 11 bases. The CDR3 totals 15 residues. Germline V lookup: CDR1 MNHNS, CDR2 SASEGT. The V and J ends lost 6 bases and 4 bases, in that order; junction bases with no gene match: 5. DNA of the CDR3: TGTGCCAGCAGCTTTAGCGGGGGGGATTACAATGAGCAGTTCTTC. Its translation: CASSFSGGDYNEQFF.

This clonotype was seen repeatedly, ten times or more. As DNA, the CDR3 is TGCGCCAGCAGCTTGGGACAGCCCAATCAGCCCCAGCATTTT. Translating gives CASSLGQPNQPQHF. V usage is TRBV5-1 and J usage is TRBJ1-5; tentatively, D is TRBD1 (5 bases). Trimming shortened V by 0 bases and J by 3 bases, and 7 bases separated the two germline ends. This CDR3 comprises 14 residues. CDR1 is SGHRS, CDR2 YFSETQ, per germline.

This clonotype showed up many times. The chain has TRBV5-1 and TRBJ1-1; D gene uncertain. Germline CDR1 SGHRS, CDR2 YFSETQ. V lost 4 bases and J 1 base, leaving 14 bases between the germline ends. The CDR3 sequence is 15 residues long. CDR3 DNA: TGCGCCAGCAGCGTGGCATTGGTGTCGAACACTGAAGCTTTCTTT. Amino acid sequence: CASSVALVSNTEAFF.

The chain recombines TRBV12-3 or TRBV12-4 with TRBJ2-5, with 8 bases identical to TRBD1. The CDR3 runs 17 residues. Germline trimming cut 3 bases from V and 3 bases from J; bases unmatched to any gene: 12. CDR3 nucleotides: TGTGCCAGCAGTTTTACCCAGGGGGCTACCCTCAAAGAGACCCAGTACTTC. Translation: CASSFTQGATLKETQYF.

The chain carries TRBV5-1 and TRBJ2-7, with 8 bases lining up with TRBD1. Germline V gene data show CDR1 as SGHRS and CDR2 as YFSETQ. Trimming took 4 bases from V and 0 from J; bases not matched to a gene: 6. The CDR3 is 15 amino acids. Here the CDR3 DNA reads TGCGCCAGCAGCGACCGGGACAGGCTCTCCTACGAGCAGTACTTC. Its protein is CASSDRDRLSYEQYF. Together with reference TRBV5-1 and TRBJ2-7, the CDR3 gives the full variable domain: KAGVTQTPRYLIKTRGQQVTLSCSPISGHRSVSWYQQTPGQGLQFLFEYFSETQRNKGNFPGRFSGRQFSNSRSEMNVSTLELGDSALYLCASSDRDRLSYEQYFGPGTRLTVT.

This clonotype was detected ten times or more. The chain is built from TRBV4-3 and TRBJ1-6; D gene ambiguous. This CDR3 is built from 14 residues. Germline V CDR1 and CDR2: LGHNA, YSLEER. Trimming pared 0 bases from V and 5 bases from J, leaving 5 bases between. The CDR3 DNA sequence: TGCGCCAGCAGCCAAGATGGGAATAATTCACCCCTCCACTTT. It is translated as CASSQDGNNSPLHF.

The sample holds many counts of this clonotype. The chain employs TRBV6-6 and TRBJ1-1, with unresolved D. The CDR3 is 13 amino acids. The V end was cut by 2 bases, the J end by 3 bases, with 7 bases between. Germline V gene lookup returns CDR1 MNHNY and CDR2 SVGAGI (reference sequence). The CDR3: CASSYTPDTEAFF. The CDR3 DNA is TGTGCCAGCAGTTACACCCCGGACACTGAAGCTTTCTTT.

This clonotype came up many times. The chain links TRBV6-4 to TRBJ2-1; D is possibly TRBD2 (6 bases). V lost 3 bases and J lost 0, with 9 bases in between. Germline loops: CDR1 MRHNA, CDR2 SNTAGT. This CDR3 comprises 15 residues. This CDR3 is CASSEMGGSYNEQFF. The DNA for the CDR3 is TGTGCCAGCAGTGAAATGGGGGGCTCCTACAATGAGCAGTTCTTC.

At least ten counts were recorded for this clonotype. The chain combines TRBV20-1 with TRBJ1-1, with 8 bases lining up with TRBD1. With 1 base clipped from V and 4 bases from J, the junction kept 8 bases outside the gene matches. This CDR3 spans 15 amino acids. Germline loops: CDR1 DFQATT, CDR2 SNEGSKA (reference sequence). Here the CDR3 DNA reads TGCAGTGCTAGAGGGGGTTCCGACAGGGGCACTGAAGCTTTCTTT. Translated, it gives CSARGGSDRGTEAFF.

This clonotype was counted only a few times. CDR3 bases: TGTGCCAGCAGCGCTATGGGACAGCTGAACACTGAAGCTTTCTTT. Translating it yields CASSAMGQLNTEAFF. V usage is TRBV28 and J usage is TRBJ1-1, with 7 bases matching TRBD1. This CDR3 region has 15 residues. The V gene end was trimmed by 6 bases and the J gene end by 0 bases; junction bases not matched to a gene: 7. Looked up from germline, CDR1 is MDHEN and CDR2 is SYDVKM.

This clonotype was found a few times. This chain links TRBV7-2 with TRBJ2-2, with TRBD1 as a possible D gene (5 bases). The CDR3 sequence is 15 residues long. Germline loops: CDR1 SGHTA, CDR2 FQGNSA. V was cut by 5 bases and J by 3 bases, with 13 bases left in between. The CDR3 loop reads CASSLGPRHTGELFF. The CDR3 coding sequence is TGTGCCAGCAGCCTGGGGCCCAGGCACACCGGGGAGCTGTTTTTT.

This clonotype was observed a handful of times. The rearrangement links TRBV18 to TRBJ1-4; 9 nucleotides agree with TRBD1. The ends lost 3 bases at V and 8 bases at J; junction bases unmatched: 7. This CDR3 spans 15 amino acids. Germline CDR1 reads KGHSH; CDR2 reads LQKENI. CDR3 region: CASSPGTGIGEKLFF. CDR3 in DNA: TGTGCCAGCTCACCGGGGACAGGGATAGGGGAAAAACTGTTTTTT. Combining the CDR3 with reference TRBV18 and TRBJ1-4 gives the whole variable domain NAGVMQNPRHLVRRRGQEARLRCSPMKGHSHVYWYRQLPEEGLKFMVYLQKENIIDESGMPKERFSAEFPKEGPSILRIQQVVRGDSAAYFCASSPGTGIGEKLFFGSGTQLSVL.

This clonotype has ten or more counts. The J gene is TRBJ2-7, the V gene TRBV20-1, with D perhaps being TRBD1 or TRBD2 (5 bases each). The CDR3 covers 13 residues. Looked up from germline, CDR1 is DFQATT and CDR2 is SNEGSKA (reference sequence). With 5 bases removed from V and 3 bases from J, the gap between germline ends came to 14 bases. The chain's CDR3 is CSAPTGRVYEQYF. As DNA, the CDR3 is TGCAGTGCTCCGACGGGACGGGTCTACGAGCAGTACTTC.

This clonotype showed up many times. The gene calls are TRBV7-8 and TRBJ2-1; 11 nucleotides align to TRBD1. Looked up from germline, CDR1 is SGHVS and CDR2 is FQNEAQ. The CDR3 contains 15 residues. Trimming cost V 5 bases and J 5 bases; bases outside gene matches: 5. The chain's CDR3 is CASSPGQGADNEQFF. DNA of the CDR3: TGTGCCAGCAGCCCAGGACAGGGGGCGGACAATGAGCAGTTCTTC.

In this sample, this clonotype turned up a few times. This chain links TRBV7-9 with TRBJ2-4; D is undetermined. CDR3 length: 16 residues. Germline CDR1 SEHNR, CDR2 FQNEAQ (reference sequence). Trimming stripped 4 bases from V and 0 bases from J, with 13 bases between. CDR3 protein: CASSSDNDLAKNIQYF. The CDR3 region has the DNA TGTGCCAGCAGCTCTGACAATGACCTAGCCAAAAACATTCAGTACTTC.

This clonotype has ten or more counts. This chain joins TRBV5-1 and TRBJ2-3; 9 bases align to TRBD1. Germline CDR1 reads SGHRS; CDR2 reads YFSETQ. The junction had 2 bases not matched to a gene; V was cut back by 0 bases and J by 0 bases. The CDR3 spans 16 residues. CDR3 region: CASSLEDRGSTDTQYF. For the CDR3, the DNA is TGCGCCAGCAGCTTGGAGGACAGGGGTAGCACAGATACGCAGTATTTT.

This clonotype came up many times. The chain uses TRBV6-6 and TRBJ2-5; the match to TRBD1 covers 7 bases. The CDR3 length is 12 residues. V shed 11 bases, J shed 3 bases, and the junction held 6 bases outside the gene matches. The germline V gene has CDR1 MNHNY and CDR2 SVGAGI (reference sequence). DNA for the CDR3: TGTGCCTCCGCCGGGACAGAAGAGACCCAGTACTTC. Its protein is CASAGTEETQYF.

Many counts were recorded for this clonotype. This chain connects TRBV3-1 to TRBJ2-7; D is ambiguous. Germline lookup yields CDR1 LGHDT and CDR2 YNNKEL (reference sequence). Between the trimmed V and J ends, which lost 2 bases and 4 bases, there was a span of 9 bases. The CDR3 consists of 13 residues. DNA for the CDR3: TGTGCCAGCAGCCAACTAAGTTCATACGAGCAGTACTTC. The encoded protein is CASSQLSSYEQYF.

V is TRBV15 and J is TRBJ1-3; D remains unclear. The ends were cut back, 0 bases at V and 0 bases at J, with 9 bases in the middle. Germline V gives CDR1 LNHNV, CDR2 YYDKDF (reference sequence). The CDR3 length is 16 residues. CDR3 DNA: TGTGCCACCAGCAGAGATCGACGGCCCTCTGGAAACACCATATATTTT. This encodes CATSRDRRPSGNTIYF.

This clonotype counts as medium-sized. V usage is TRBV7-6 and J usage is TRBJ2-1, with 7 bases matching TRBD2. This CDR3 comprises 15 residues. The V and J ends lost 1 base and 5 bases, in that order; junction bases with no gene match: 5. Germline CDR1 is SGHVS and CDR2 is FNYEAQ. CDR3 amino acids: CASSLGSGQNNEQFF. The CDR3 DNA reads TGTGCCAGCAGCTTAGGTAGCGGGCAGAACAATGAGCAGTTCTTC.

The sample holds a few counts of this clonotype. The gene calls are TRBV6-5 and TRBJ2-7; TRBD2 matches 10 bases. Germline loops: CDR1 MNHEY, CDR2 SVGAGI. V dropped 0 bases and J dropped 5; count of bases not matched to a gene: 7. The CDR3 is made up of 16 amino acids. The CDR3 DNA is TGTGCCAGCAGTTACTCGGTCACTAGCGGGGACCACGAGCAGTACTTC. Translating gives CASSYSVTSGDHEQYF.

In this sample, this clonotype turned up many times. The chain joins TRBV29-1 to TRBJ2-2, with 11 bases lining up with TRBD2. The CDR3 covers 16 residues. V shed 6 bases and J 5 bases; nucleotides not matched to a gene: 11. CDR1 SQVTM and CDR2 ANQGSEA come from the germline V gene. The CDR3 region is CSVLLAGDLRTGELFF. Written as DNA, the CDR3 is TGCAGCGTCTTACTAGCGGGAGACCTAAGGACCGGGGAGCTGTTTTTT.

This clonotype has a count of ten or more. The chain joins TRBV24-1 to TRBJ2-2; D is undetermined. V was trimmed by 4 bases and J by 5 bases, leaving 10 bases between them. The CDR3 runs 14 residues. In germline, CDR1 is KGHDR, CDR2 SFDVKD. The CDR3 DNA is TGTGCCACCAGTGACTCCGGCAGAACCGGGGAGCTGTTTTTT. Its translation: CATSDSGRTGELFF.

There are a few counts of this clonotype. V and J are TRBV9 and TRBJ2-2; D could derive from TRBD1 or TRBD2 (6 bases each). The CDR3 extends over 16 amino acids. Trimming removed 0 bases from V and 7 bases from J, with 16 bases in between. Per the germline V gene, CDR1 is SGDLS and CDR2 is YYNGEE. CDR3 amino acids: CASSVEGGSLDGELFF. The CDR3 region has the DNA TGTGCCAGCAGCGTAGAAGGGGGGTCCCTGGACGGGGAGCTGTTTTTT.